The present entry profiles one TCR beta chain with its context. The data were taken from a study of control samples from healthy donors and cancer patients. TCRdb's copy holds only in-frame clones and misses some; the assay was immunoSEQ multiplex PCR. Among some 120,000 clones listed, approximately 94% were seen once. The TCR originated in a man under 40 in good health. The specimen sequenced was blood.

This CDR3 reads CASSYGGQTYTEAFF. The DNA of the CDR3 is TGTGCCAGTAGTTACGGGGGGCAGACTTACACTGAAGCTTTCTTT. The chain employs TRBV19 and TRBJ1-1; a weak D match, TRBD1 (6 bases). The CDR3 is 15 residues long. Germline-derived CDR1 and CDR2 are LNHDA and SQIVND (reference sequence). The V and J ends lost 5 bases and 3 bases respectively, with 16 bases between them.